The clone carrying this T cell receptor (beta chain) was found once. Its antigen remains unidentified. The data are from a study of a mutant IDH1 vaccine in newly diagnosed glioma. Study observations and caveats: Evidence of vaccine-induced immune responses was documented in around 93% of patients.

Time point of the sample: baseline, week 1 (first vaccination visit). Treatment meaning: pre-vaccination baseline after standard-of-care therapy. Sequencing was performed with immunoSEQ multiplex PCR; in TCRdb, only in-frame clones are kept and a portion is missing. The sample comprises about 68,000 clones, around 74% of which are singletons, and 8.2% rests with the top ten. This CDR3 contains 12 residues. The V end lost 2 bases, the J end lost 3 bases, and 8 bases lay between the germline ends. CDR1 is GTSNPN, CDR2 SVGIG, per germline (reference sequence). The material was PBMCs, obtained from a glioma patient treated with radiotherapy, temozolomide or both. The V and J genes are TRBV30 and TRBJ2-7; no definite D call. The TCR comes from a man aged 50-59 years with glioma. In DNA, the CDR3 is TGTGCCTGGAGTCGCCATAACTACGAGCAGTACTTC. This encodes CAWSRHNYEQYF.